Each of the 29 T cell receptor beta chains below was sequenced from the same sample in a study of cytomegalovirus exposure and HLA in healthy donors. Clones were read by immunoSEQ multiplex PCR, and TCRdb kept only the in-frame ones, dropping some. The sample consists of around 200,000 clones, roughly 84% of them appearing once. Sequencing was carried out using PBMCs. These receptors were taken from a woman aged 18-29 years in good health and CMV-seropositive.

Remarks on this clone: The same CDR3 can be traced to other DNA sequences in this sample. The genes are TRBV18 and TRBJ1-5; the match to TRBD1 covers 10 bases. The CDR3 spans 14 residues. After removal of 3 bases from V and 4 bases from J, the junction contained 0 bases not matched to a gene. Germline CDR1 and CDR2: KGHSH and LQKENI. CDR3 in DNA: TGTGCCAGCTCACCGGGACAGGGGAATCAGCCCCAGCATTTT. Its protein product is CASSPGQGNQPQHF. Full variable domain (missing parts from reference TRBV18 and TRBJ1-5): NAGVMQNPRHLVRRRGQEARLRCSPMKGHSHVYWYRQLPEEGLKFMVYLQKENIIDESGMPKERFSAEFPKEGPSILRIQQVVRGDSAAYFCASSPGQGNQPQHFGDGTRLSIL.

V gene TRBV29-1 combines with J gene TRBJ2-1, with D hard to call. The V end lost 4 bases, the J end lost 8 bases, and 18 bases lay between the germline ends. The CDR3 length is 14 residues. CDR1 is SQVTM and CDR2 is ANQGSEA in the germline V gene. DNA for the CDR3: TGCAGCGTTGGCGACCATCTTCTGGGCTATGAGCAGTTCTTC. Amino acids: CSVGDHLLGYEQFF.

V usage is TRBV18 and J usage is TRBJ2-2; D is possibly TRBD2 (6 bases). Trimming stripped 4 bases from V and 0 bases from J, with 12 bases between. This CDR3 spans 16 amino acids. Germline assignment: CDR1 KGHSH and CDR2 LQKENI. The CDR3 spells CASSLLEGPNTGELFF. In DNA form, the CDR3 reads TGTGCCAGCTCACTTCTGGAGGGGCCGAACACCGGGGAGCTGTTTTTT.

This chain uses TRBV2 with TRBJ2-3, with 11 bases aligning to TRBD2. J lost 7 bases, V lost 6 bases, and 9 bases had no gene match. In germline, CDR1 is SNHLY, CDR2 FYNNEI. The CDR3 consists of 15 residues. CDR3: CASSAASGGSNTQYF. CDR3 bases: TGTGCCAGCAGCGCCGCTAGCGGGGGGTCGAATACGCAGTATTTT.

The CDR3 nucleotides read TGTGCCAGCTCCTGGACTGGCAACACCGGGGAGCTGTTTTTT. The encoded protein is CASSWTGNTGELFF. The V gene is TRBV7-8, the J gene TRBJ2-2; TRBD2 is a possible D gene (5 bases). This CDR3 is built from 14 residues. Trimming removed 8 bases from V and 2 bases from J, with 12 bases in between. Germline V gene sequence: CDR1 SGHVS, CDR2 FQNEAQ.

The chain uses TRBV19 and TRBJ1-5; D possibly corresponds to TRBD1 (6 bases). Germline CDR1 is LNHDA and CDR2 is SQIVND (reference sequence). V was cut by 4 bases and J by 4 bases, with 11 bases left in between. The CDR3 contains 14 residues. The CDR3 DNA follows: TGTGCCAGTAGTACCAGTACAGGGAATCAGCCCCAGCATTTT. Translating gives CASSTSTGNQPQHF.

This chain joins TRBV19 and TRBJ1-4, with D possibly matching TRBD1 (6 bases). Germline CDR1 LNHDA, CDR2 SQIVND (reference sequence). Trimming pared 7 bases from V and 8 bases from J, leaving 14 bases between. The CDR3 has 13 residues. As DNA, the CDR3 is TGTGCCAGTAAGAGAGGGGGAGGGGAAAAACTGTTTTTT. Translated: CASKRGGGEKLFF.

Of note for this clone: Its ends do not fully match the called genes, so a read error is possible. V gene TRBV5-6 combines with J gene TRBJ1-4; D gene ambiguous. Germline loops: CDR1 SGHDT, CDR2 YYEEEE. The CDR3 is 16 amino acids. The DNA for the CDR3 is TGTGCCAGCAGTTTGGGTTCTGCCGCGAAAAATGAAAAACTGTTTTTT. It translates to CASSLGSAAKNEKLFF. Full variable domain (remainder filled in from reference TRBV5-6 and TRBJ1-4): DAGVTQSPTHLIKTRGQQVTLRCSPKSGHDTVSWYQQALGQGPQFIFQYYEEEERQRGNFPDRFSGHQFPNYSSELNVNALLLGDSALYLCASSLGSAAKNEKLFFGSGTQLSVL.

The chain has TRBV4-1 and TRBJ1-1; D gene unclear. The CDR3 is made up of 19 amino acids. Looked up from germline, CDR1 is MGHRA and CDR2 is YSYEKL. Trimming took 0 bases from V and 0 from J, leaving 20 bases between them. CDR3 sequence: CASSQDFIRFETLNTEAFF. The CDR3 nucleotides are TGCGCCAGCAGCCAAGATTTTATTCGGTTCGAGACTTTGAACACTGAAGCTTTCTTT.

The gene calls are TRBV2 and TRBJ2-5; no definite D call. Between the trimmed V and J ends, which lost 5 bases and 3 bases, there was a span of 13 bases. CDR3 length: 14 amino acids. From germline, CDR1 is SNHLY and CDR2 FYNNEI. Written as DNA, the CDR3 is TGTGCCAGCAGTAGTCGCGGATGGGAAGAGACCCAGTACTTC. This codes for CASSSRGWEETQYF.

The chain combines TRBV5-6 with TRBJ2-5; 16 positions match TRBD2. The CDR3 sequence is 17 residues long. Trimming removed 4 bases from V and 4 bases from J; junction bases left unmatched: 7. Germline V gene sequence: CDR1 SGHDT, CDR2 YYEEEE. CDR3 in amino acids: CASSAGTSGGGGETQYF. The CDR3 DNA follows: TGTGCCAGCAGCGCCGGGACTAGCGGGGGGGGCGGAGAGACCCAGTACTTC.

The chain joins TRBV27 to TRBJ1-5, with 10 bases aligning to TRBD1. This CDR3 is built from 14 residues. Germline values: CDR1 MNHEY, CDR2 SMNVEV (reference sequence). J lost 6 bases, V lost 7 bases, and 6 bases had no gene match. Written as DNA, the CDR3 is TGTGCCAGCAAGGGACAGGGGTTTGCTCAGCCCCAGCATTTT. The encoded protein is CASKGQGFAQPQHF.

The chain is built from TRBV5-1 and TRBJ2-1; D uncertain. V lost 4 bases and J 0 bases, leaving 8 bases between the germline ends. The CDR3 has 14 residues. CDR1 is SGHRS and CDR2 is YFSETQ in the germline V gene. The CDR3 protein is CASSGPSSYNEQFF. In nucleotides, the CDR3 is TGCGCCAGCAGCGGTCCTAGCTCCTACAATGAGCAGTTCTTC.

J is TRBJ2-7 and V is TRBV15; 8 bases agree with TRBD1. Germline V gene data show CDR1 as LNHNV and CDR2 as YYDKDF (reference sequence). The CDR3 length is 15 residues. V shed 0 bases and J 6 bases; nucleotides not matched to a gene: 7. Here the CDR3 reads CATSRDGQGLREQYF. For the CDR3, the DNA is TGTGCCACCAGCAGAGATGGACAGGGCCTCCGCGAGCAGTACTTC. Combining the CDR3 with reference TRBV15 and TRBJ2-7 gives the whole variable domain DAMVIQNPRYQVTQFGKPVTLSCSQTLNHNVMYWYQQKSSQAPKLLFHYYDKDFNNEADTPDNFQSRRPNTSFCFLDIRSPGLGDTAMYLCATSRDGQGLREQYFGPGTRLTVT.

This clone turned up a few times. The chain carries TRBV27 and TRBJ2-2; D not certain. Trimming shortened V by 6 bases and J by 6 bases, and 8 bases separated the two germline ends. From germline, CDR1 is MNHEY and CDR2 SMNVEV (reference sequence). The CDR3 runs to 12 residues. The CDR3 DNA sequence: TGTGCCAGCAGCCCGGTTCCCGGGGAGCTGTTTTTT. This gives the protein CASSPVPGELFF.

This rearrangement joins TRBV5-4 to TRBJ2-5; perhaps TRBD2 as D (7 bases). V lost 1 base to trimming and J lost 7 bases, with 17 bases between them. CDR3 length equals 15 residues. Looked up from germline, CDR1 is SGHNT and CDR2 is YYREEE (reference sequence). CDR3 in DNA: TGTGCCAGCAGCTTGATTTCGGGGGGCCAGGGGACCCAGTACTTC. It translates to CASSLISGGQGTQYF. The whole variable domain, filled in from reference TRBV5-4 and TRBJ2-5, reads ETGVTQSPTHLIKTRGQQVTLRCSSQSGHNTVSWYQQALGQGPQFIFQYYREEENGRGNFPPRFSGLQFPNYSSELNVNALELDDSALYLCASSLISGGQGTQYFGPGTRLLVL.

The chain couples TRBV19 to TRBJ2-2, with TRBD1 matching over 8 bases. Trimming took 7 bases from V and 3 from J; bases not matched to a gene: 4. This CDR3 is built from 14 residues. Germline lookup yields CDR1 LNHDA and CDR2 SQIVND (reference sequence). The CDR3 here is CASKQGAYTGELFF. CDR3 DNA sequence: TGTGCCAGTAAGCAGGGGGCATACACCGGGGAGCTGTTTTTT.

Here the CDR3 reads CASTVAGTGELFF. The DNA of the CDR3 is TGTGCCAGCACCGTGGCAGGCACCGGGGAGCTGTTTTTT. The chain carries TRBV2 and TRBJ2-2, with D unresolved. V dropped 7 bases and J dropped 4 bases, with 10 bases sitting between them. Germline V gene lookup returns CDR1 SNHLY and CDR2 FYNNEI. The CDR3 has 13 amino acids.

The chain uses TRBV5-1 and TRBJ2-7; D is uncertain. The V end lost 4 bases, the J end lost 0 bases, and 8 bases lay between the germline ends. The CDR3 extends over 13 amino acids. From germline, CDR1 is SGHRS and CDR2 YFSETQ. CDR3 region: CASSETHSYEQYF. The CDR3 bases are TGCGCCAGCAGCGAGACACACTCCTACGAGCAGTACTTC.

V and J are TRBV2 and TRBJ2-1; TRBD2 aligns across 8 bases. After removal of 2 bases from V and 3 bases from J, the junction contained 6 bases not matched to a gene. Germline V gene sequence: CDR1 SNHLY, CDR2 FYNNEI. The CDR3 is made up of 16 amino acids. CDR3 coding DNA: TGTGCCAGCAGTGAATATCGGGGGGGTCACTACAATGAGCAGTTCTTC. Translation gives CASSEYRGGHYNEQFF.

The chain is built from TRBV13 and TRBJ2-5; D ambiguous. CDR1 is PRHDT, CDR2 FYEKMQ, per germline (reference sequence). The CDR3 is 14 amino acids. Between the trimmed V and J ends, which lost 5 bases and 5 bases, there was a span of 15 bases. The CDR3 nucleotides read TGTGCCAGCAGCCTTAGAGAAGAGTTCGAGACCCAGTACTTC. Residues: CASSLREEFETQYF.

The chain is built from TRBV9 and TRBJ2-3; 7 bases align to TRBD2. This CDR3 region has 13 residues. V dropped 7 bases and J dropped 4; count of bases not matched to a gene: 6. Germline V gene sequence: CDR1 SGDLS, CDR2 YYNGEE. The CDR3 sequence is CASGGGWADTQYF. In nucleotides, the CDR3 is TGTGCCAGCGGGGGGGGATGGGCAGATACGCAGTATTTT.

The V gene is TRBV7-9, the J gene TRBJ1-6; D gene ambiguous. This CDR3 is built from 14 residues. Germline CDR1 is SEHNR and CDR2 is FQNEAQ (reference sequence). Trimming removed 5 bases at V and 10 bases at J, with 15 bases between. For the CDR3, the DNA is TGTGCCAGCAGCCCAACACTCTCCGGGTCACCCCTCCACTTT. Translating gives CASSPTLSGSPLHF.

CDR3 sequence (DNA): TGTGCCATCAGGGGGACAGGGAATTCACCCCTCCACTTT. This translates into CAIRGTGNSPLHF. V is TRBV10-3 and J is TRBJ1-6; TRBD1 aligns across 9 bases. CDR1 ENHRY and CDR2 SYGVKD come from the germline V gene. Trimming at V came to 6 bases and at J to 7 bases, leaving 1 base not matched to a gene. There are 13 residues in the CDR3.

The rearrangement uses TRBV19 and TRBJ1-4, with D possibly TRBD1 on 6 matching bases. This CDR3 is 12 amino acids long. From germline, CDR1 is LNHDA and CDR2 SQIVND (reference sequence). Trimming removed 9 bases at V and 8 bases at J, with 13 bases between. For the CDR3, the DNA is TGTGCCAGCAACAAGAGGGGGGAAAAACTGTTTTTT. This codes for CASNKRGEKLFF.

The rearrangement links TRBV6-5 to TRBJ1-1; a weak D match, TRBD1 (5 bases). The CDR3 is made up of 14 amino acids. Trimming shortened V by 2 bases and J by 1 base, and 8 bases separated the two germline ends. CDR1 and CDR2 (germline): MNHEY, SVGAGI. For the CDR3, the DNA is TGTGCCAGCAGTTACCTCAGGGAGAACACTGAAGCTTTCTTT. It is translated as CASSYLRENTEAFF.

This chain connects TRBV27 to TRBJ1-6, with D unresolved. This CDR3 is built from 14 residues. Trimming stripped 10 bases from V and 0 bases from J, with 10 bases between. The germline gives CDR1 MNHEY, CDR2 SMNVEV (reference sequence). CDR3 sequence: CATTTSSYNSPLHF. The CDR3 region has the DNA TGTGCCACCACAACCAGCTCCTATAATTCACCCCTCCACTTT.

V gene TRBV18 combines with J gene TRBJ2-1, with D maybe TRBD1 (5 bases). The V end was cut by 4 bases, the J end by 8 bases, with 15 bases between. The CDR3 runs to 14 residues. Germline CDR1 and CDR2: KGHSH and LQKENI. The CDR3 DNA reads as TGTGCCAGCTCACGCTCGGCCCCCAGGGATGAGCAGTTCTTC. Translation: CASSRSAPRDEQFF. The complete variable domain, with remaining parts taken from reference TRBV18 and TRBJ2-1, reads NAGVMQNPRHLVRRRGQEARLRCSPMKGHSHVYWYRQLPEEGLKFMVYLQKENIIDESGMPKERFSAEFPKEGPSILRIQQVVRGDSAAYFCASSRSAPRDEQFFGPGTRLTVL.

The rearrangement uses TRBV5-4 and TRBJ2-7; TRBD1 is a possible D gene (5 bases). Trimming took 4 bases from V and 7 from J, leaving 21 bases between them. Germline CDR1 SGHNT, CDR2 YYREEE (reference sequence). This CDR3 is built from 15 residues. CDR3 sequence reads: CASSPPGPGPREQYF. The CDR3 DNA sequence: TGTGCCAGCAGCCCCCCTGGTCCAGGGCCTAGGGAGCAGTACTTC.